This T cell receptor (beta chain) was sequenced in a study of regulatory T cells in long-lasting Graves disease. Findings of the study overall: Those with persistent Graves' had less TCR diversity than newly diagnosed patients.

TCR beta libraries were built with iRepertoire HTBI primers and Arm-PCR of CDR3 regions. MiXCR, run by TCRdb on the multiplex PCR reads, gives a single entry per CDR3 protein. The sample has some 460,000 distinct CDR3 sequences, roughly 17% seen once; the top ten hold 12%. Germline-derived CDR1 and CDR2 are MGHRA and YSYEKL. The V gene lost 1 base and the J gene lost 5 bases, with 9 bases spanning the gap. The CDR3 loop spans 13 amino acids. Time point: newly diagnosed GD, antithyroid drugs for less than 3 months. The TCR library was made from RNA extracted from PBMCs. Diagnosis followed American Thyroid Association guidelines for Graves' disease. This clonotype appeared many times. Antigen: not known. The same data also contributed to another study, on T cells in Graves' hyperthyroidism and ophthalmopathy. That investigation notes: In the first-round RT-PCR of the TCR CDR3, the HTBI primer set was used. Expanded thyroid clonotypes (above 0.001) were mostly also found in blood.

The source material was peripheral blood mononuclear cells (PBMCs), sampled at new diagnosis, from a patient treated with antithyroid drugs. The sequence was collected from a man aged 35 to 55 with Graves disease. This sequence joins TRBV4-1 and TRBJ2-7; D is undetermined. The CDR3 sequence: CASSQGLADEQYF. CDR3 sequence (DNA): TGCGCCAGCAGCCAAGGTCTGGCAGACGAGCAGTACTTC.